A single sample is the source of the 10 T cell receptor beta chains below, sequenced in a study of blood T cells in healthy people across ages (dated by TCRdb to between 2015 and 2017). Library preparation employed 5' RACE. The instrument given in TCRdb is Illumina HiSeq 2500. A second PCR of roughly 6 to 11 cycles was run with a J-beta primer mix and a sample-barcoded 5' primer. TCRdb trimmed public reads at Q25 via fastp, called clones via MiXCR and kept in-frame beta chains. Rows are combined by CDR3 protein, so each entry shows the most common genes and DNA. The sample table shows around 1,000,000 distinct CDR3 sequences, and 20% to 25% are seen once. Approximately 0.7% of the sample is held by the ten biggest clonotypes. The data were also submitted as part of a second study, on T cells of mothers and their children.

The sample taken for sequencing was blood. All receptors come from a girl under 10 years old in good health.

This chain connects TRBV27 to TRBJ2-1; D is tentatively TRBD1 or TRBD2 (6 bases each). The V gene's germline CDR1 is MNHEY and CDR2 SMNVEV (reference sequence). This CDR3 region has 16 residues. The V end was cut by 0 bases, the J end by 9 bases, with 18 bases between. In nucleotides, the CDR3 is TGTGCCAGCAGTTTATCGGGGGGCGGTCCTGCCGGTGAGCAGTTCTTC. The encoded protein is CASSLSGGGPAGEQFF.

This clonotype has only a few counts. The CDR3: CATSDSLAAPSYNEQFF. Written as DNA, the CDR3 is TGTGCCACCAGTGATTCTCTAGCGGCCCCCTCCTACAATGAGCAGTTCTTC. This chain connects TRBV24-1 to TRBJ2-1, with TRBD2 identical over 7 bases. In germline, CDR1 is KGHDR, CDR2 SFDVKD. The V and J ends lost 2 bases and 0 bases, in that order; junction bases with no gene match: 6. The CDR3 totals 17 residues.

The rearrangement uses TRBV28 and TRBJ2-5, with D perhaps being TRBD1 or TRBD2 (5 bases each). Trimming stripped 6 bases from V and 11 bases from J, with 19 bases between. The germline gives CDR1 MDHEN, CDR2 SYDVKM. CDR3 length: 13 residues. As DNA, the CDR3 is TGTGCCAGCAGGAAAGCCGGAGTCAGGGAGCAGTACTTC. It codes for CASRKAGVREQYF.

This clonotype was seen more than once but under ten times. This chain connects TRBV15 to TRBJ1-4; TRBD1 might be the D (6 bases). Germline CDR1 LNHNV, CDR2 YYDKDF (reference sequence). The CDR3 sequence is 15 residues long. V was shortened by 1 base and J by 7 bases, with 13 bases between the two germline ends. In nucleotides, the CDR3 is TGTGCCACCAGCAGAGGTCCAGGGGCTAGTGAAAAACTGTTTTTT. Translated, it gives CATSRGPGASEKLFF.

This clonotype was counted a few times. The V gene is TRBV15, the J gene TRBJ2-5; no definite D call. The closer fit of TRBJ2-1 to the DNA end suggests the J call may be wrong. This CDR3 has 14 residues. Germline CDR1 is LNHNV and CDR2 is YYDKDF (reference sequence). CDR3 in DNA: TGTGCCACCAGCAGGTACGGTGCCCACAATGAGCAGTTCTTC. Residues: CATSRYGAHNEQFF.

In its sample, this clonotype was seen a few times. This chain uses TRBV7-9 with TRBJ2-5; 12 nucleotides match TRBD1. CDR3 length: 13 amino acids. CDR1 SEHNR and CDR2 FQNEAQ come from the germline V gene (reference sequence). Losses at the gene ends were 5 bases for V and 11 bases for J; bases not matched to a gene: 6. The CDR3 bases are TGTGCCAGCAGCCCGGGACAGGGGGCGGAGCAGTACTTC. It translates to CASSPGQGAEQYF.

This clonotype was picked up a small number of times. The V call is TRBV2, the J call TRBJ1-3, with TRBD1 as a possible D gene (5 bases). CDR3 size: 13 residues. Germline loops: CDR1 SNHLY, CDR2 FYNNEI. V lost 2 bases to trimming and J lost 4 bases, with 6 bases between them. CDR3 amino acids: CASSEWGGNTIYF. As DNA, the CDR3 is TGTGCCAGCAGTGAATGGGGGGGAAACACCATATATTTT.

The CDR3 DNA follows: TGCAGTGCTAGTAGAAATTCGCGGGAGGTAACACTAGCCAAAAACATTCAGTACTTC. Amino acids: CSASRNSREVTLAKNIQYF. This chain connects TRBV20-1 to TRBJ2-4; 8 bases fit TRBD2. Per germline, CDR1 DFQATT and CDR2 SNEGSKA (reference sequence). V was pared by 3 bases and J by 0 bases, with 16 bases of the junction left unmatched. This CDR3 has 19 amino acids.

DNA of the CDR3: TGTGCCAGCAGCCAATTTCAGGTTCCAGATACGCAGTATTTT. Its protein product is CASSQFQVPDTQYF. The rearrangement uses TRBV14 and TRBJ2-3, with unresolved D. Per the germline V gene, CDR1 is SGHDN and CDR2 is FVKESK. There are 14 residues in the CDR3. Between the trimmed V and J ends, which lost 2 bases and 4 bases, there was a span of 10 bases.

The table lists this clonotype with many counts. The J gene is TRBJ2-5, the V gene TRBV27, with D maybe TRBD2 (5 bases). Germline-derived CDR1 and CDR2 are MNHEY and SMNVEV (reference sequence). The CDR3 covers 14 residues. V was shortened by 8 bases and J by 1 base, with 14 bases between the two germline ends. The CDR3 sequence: CASSGFDRQETQYF. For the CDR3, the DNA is TGTGCCAGCTCGGGATTTGACCGCCAAGAGACCCAGTACTTC.